These 21 T cell receptor beta chains came from one sample sequenced in a study of graft-versus-host responses after intestinal transplantation (dated by TCRdb to about 2021). What this sample's time point label stands for: cells obtained before transplantation from donor or recipient. Libraries were made using the immunoSEQ multiplex PCR assay. Entries here come from immuneACCESS through TCRdb and include only in-frame sequences with V and J called. Some clones fail to appear in such tables; in the studies checked, an unresolved V gene covers under half of the shortfall, and the cause of the remainder is unknown. This sample lists tens of thousands of clones; just under 95% were detected once. Around 0.49% of the sample belongs to the ten largest clones. For these TCRs, the target antigens are not known. Specimen: unstimulated CD8+ T cells sorted from spleen or lymph node cells, collected before intestinal transplant. The receptors stem from a human donor who received an intestinal transplant.

The chain recombines TRBV10-2 with TRBJ2-7; the match to TRBD2 covers 7 bases. There are 13 residues in the CDR3. The V gene end was trimmed by 8 bases and the J gene end by 3 bases; junction bases not matched to a gene: 7. From germline, CDR1 is WSHSY and CDR2 SAAADI. CDR3 in amino acids: CASRSSGVYEQYF. CDR3 DNA sequence: TGCGCCAGCCGGTCTAGCGGAGTCTACGAGCAGTACTTC.

CDR3 loop: CASSLSGSSSYEQYF. CDR3 nucleotides: TGCGCCAGCAGCTTGAGCGGGTCCAGCTCCTACGAGCAGTACTTC. V usage is TRBV5-1 and J usage is TRBJ2-7; TRBD2 is a possible D gene (6 bases). V was shortened by 1 base and J by 0 bases, with 11 bases between the two germline ends. Germline lookup yields CDR1 SGHRS and CDR2 YFSETQ. This CDR3 has 15 amino acids.

The chain joins TRBV5-1 to TRBJ2-2, with D perhaps TRBD1 (5 bases). Germline V gives CDR1 SGHRS, CDR2 YFSETQ. The CDR3 is made up of 15 amino acids. Between the trimmed V and J ends, which lost 1 base and 1 base, there was a span of 8 bases. The CDR3 bases are TGCGCCAGCAGCTTGTGGCAGGGGAACACCGGGGAGCTGTTTTTT. It translates to CASSLWQGNTGELFF.

The chain carries TRBV4-2 and TRBJ2-7; 11 positions agree with TRBD2. With 4 bases clipped from V and 4 bases from J, the junction kept 9 bases outside the gene matches. The CDR3 spans 16 residues. Looked up from germline, CDR1 is LGHNA and CDR2 is YNFKEQ. This chain's CDR3 is CASSPNELAGVYEQYF. The CDR3, as DNA: TGTGCCAGCAGCCCCAATGAACTAGCGGGGGTTTACGAGCAGTACTTC.

The chain joins TRBV7-6 to TRBJ2-1; TRBD2 matches 8 bases. The germline CDR1 and CDR2 sequences are SGHVS and FNYEAQ. With V trimmed by 1 base and J by 0 bases, 5 bases remained unmatched. The CDR3 loop spans 17 amino acids. The CDR3 reads CASSLVLRGDSYNEQFF. The CDR3 DNA is TGTGCCAGCAGCTTAGTTTTGCGGGGGGACTCCTACAATGAGCAGTTCTTC.

The CDR3 reads CASSDIRGETQYF. CDR3 nucleotide sequence: TGCGCCAGCAGTGATATCAGGGGAGAGACCCAGTACTTC. V and J are TRBV10-1 and TRBJ2-5; TRBD1 is a possible D gene (6 bases). Germline V gene sequence: CDR1 WNHNN, CDR2 SYGVQD (reference sequence). The CDR3 spans 13 residues. Trimming removed 3 bases from V and 4 bases from J, with 9 bases in between.

V is TRBV29-1 and J is TRBJ2-5, with 11 bases that match TRBD2. The DNA end is a closer match to TRBJ2-7, so the J assignment may be wrong. CDR1 and CDR2 from the germline V gene are SQVTM and ANQGSEA. The CDR3 is made up of 14 amino acids. The CDR3 sequence: CSVEPGLAVYEQYF. CDR3 coding DNA: TGCAGCGTTGAACCGGGACTAGCGGTGTACGAGCAGTACTTC.

The chain uses TRBV4-1 and TRBJ1-2; tentatively, D is TRBD1 (6 bases). The CDR3 covers 17 residues. The germline gives CDR1 MGHRA, CDR2 YSYEKL. V was clipped by 1 base and J by 0 bases, with 15 bases between them. The CDR3: CASSQVTGWNPNYGYTF. The CDR3 region has the DNA TGCGCCAGCAGCCAAGTCACAGGGTGGAATCCTAACTATGGCTACACCTTC.

The V gene is TRBV6-5, the J gene TRBJ1-2; possibly TRBD1 for D (6 bases). CDR1 MNHEY and CDR2 SVGAGI come from the germline V gene. V was clipped by 5 bases and J by 6 bases, with 13 bases between them. The CDR3 is made up of 13 amino acids. The CDR3 loop is CASSTGQRNGYTF. In nucleotides, the CDR3 is TGTGCCAGCAGTACAGGACAGCGGAATGGCTACACCTTC.

Of note for this clone: A read error may account for a junction end that differs from germline. V usage is TRBV29-1 and J usage is TRBJ1-1; no firm D call. This CDR3 contains 11 residues. Germline CDR1 SQVTM, CDR2 ANQGSEA. The CDR3 reads CSVERMLEGFF. CDR3 sequence (DNA): TGCAGCGTTGAGAGGATGTTAGAAGGTTTCTTT.

This chain links TRBV6-6 with TRBJ2-1; TRBD2 matches at 9 bases. This CDR3 is 15 amino acids long. CDR1 MNHNY and CDR2 SVGAGI come from the germline V gene (reference sequence). With 0 bases clipped from V and 6 bases from J, the junction kept 3 bases outside the gene matches. In nucleotides, the CDR3 is TGTGCCAGCAGTTACTCGGCGGGGGGGAGCAATGAGCAGTTCTTC. Translation: CASSYSAGGSNEQFF.

The gene calls are TRBV27 and TRBJ2-7; D might be TRBD2 (5 bases). The CDR3 sequence is 16 residues long. Trimming took 5 bases from V and 4 from J, leaving 21 bases between them. Looked up from germline, CDR1 is MNHEY and CDR2 is SMNVEV (reference sequence). Here the CDR3 reads CASSHTSGNGVYEQYF. DNA of the CDR3: TGTGCCAGCAGTCATACCAGCGGAAACGGGGTTTACGAGCAGTACTTC.

In its sample, this clone was seen once. V and J are TRBV15 and TRBJ2-5, with D maybe TRBD2 (6 bases). V lost 5 bases and J 1 base, leaving 14 bases between the germline ends. The CDR3 contains 15 residues. Germline V gives CDR1 LNHNV, CDR2 YYDKDF (reference sequence). The CDR3, as DNA: TGTGCCACCAGCGAAGACGTGGGACTCCAAGAGACCCAGTACTTC. This sequence encodes CATSEDVGLQETQYF.

In the case of this clone: The germline gene is not matched at one end of the junction; a read error may be the cause. The chain has TRBV5-5 and TRBJ1-1; no reliable D call. CDR3 length: 11 residues. CDR1 and CDR2 (germline): SGHKS, YYEKEE (reference sequence). The CDR3 loop is CASSLNSEAFF. In DNA, the CDR3 is TGTGCCAGCAGCTTGAACAGTGAAGCTTTCTTT.

This clone was observed a single time. The chain links TRBV28 to TRBJ2-3; perhaps TRBD2 as D (6 bases). Germline assignment: CDR1 MDHEN and CDR2 SYDVKM. This CDR3 spans 16 amino acids. Trimming took 6 bases from V and 2 from J, leaving 18 bases between them. The CDR3 reads CASSPSGLKYTDTQYF. The CDR3 DNA reads TGTGCCAGCAGCCCCTCGGGACTTAAGTACACAGATACGCAGTATTTT.

V usage is TRBV5-6 and J usage is TRBJ2-7; D gene ambiguous. Looked up from germline, CDR1 is SGHDT and CDR2 is YYEEEE. The CDR3 sequence is 13 residues long. V gave up 4 bases and J gave up 3 bases, with 11 bases separating them. DNA of the CDR3: TGTGCCAGCAGCCACACCCTAGACTACGAGCAGTACTTC. It yields the protein CASSHTLDYEQYF.

This rearrangement joins TRBV4-2 to TRBJ2-1, with 8 bases identical to TRBD2. V was pared by 8 bases and J by 6 bases, with 9 bases of the junction left unmatched. The CDR3 covers 14 residues. Germline V gene sequence: CDR1 LGHNA, CDR2 YNFKEQ. For the CDR3, the DNA is TGTGCCAGCGGTGGCGGGAGGCTGCTCAATGAGCAGTTCTTC. Translating it yields CASGGGRLLNEQFF.

V usage is TRBV5-6 and J usage is TRBJ2-3; 7 nucleotides line up with TRBD1. CDR1 is SGHDT and CDR2 is YYEEEE in the germline V gene. After removal of 7 bases from V and 1 base from J, the junction contained 6 bases not matched to a gene. The CDR3 loop spans 14 amino acids. The CDR3 coding sequence is TGTGCCAGCCTTCAGGGACAGCGCACAGATACGCAGTATTTT. The encoded protein is CASLQGQRTDTQYF.

Details on this clone: A junction end diverges from the germline sequence, so it may reflect a read error. The chain combines TRBV6-6 with TRBJ2-4, with D uncertain. CDR1 is MNHNY and CDR2 is SVGAGI in the germline V gene (reference sequence). The CDR3 runs 11 residues. The CDR3 DNA reads as TGTGCCAGCAGTTACTCGAACGAGTTGCTCTTC. Its translation: CASSYSNELLF.

The rearrangement links TRBV19 to TRBJ2-7; D might be TRBD1 (5 bases). The V end was cut by 4 bases, the J end by 2 bases, with 9 bases between. This CDR3 contains 13 residues. Per the germline V gene, CDR1 is LNHDA and CDR2 is SQIVND (reference sequence). The CDR3 here is CASSTATAYEQYF. As DNA, the CDR3 is TGTGCCAGTAGTACGGCGACAGCCTACGAGCAGTACTTC.

The CDR3 reads CAWSASYNEQFF. Written as DNA, the CDR3 is TGTGCCTGGAGTGCATCCTACAATGAGCAGTTCTTC. V gene TRBV30 combines with J gene TRBJ2-1; no reliable D call. This CDR3 has 12 residues. The V end lost 1 base, the J end lost 1 base, and 2 bases lay between the germline ends. Germline loops: CDR1 GTSNPN, CDR2 SVGIG (reference sequence).